This T cell receptor beta chain was profiled in a study of PD-1 blockade in classical Hodgkin lymphoma. Overall study results and limits: Causes of the repertoire differences remain undefined, possibly disease activity or prior therapy. Reports indicated that newly diagnosed patients had lower baseline TCR diversity than healthy donors did.

Each patient experienced a relapse that followed autologous stem cell transplantation, and brentuximab vedotin exposure varied. Patients had relapsed/refractory classical Hodgkin lymphoma with complete response, partial response or progressive disease as best response. The CDR3 has 14 residues. Trimming cost V 4 bases and J 0 bases, with 10 bases left between them. In germline, CDR1 is SGHTS, CDR2 YDEGEE. Comment on this clone: Antigen: not known.

Libraries were prepared by immunoSEQ multiplex PCR; TCRdb keeps only in-frame clonotypes and omits some of them. The repertoire holds more than 30,000 clones, roughly 88% seen once, with 7% to 8% in the top ten. This rearrangement joins TRBV5-8 to TRBJ1-1; D is unresolved. The TCR sequence derives from a human donor with classical Hodgkin lymphoma. The sequencing used peripheral blood mononuclear cells (PBMCs), collected before the second cycle of nivolumab. DNA for the CDR3: TGTGCCAGCAGCGACTTCACCTTGAACACTGAAGCTTTCTTT. This codes for CASSDFTLNTEAFF.